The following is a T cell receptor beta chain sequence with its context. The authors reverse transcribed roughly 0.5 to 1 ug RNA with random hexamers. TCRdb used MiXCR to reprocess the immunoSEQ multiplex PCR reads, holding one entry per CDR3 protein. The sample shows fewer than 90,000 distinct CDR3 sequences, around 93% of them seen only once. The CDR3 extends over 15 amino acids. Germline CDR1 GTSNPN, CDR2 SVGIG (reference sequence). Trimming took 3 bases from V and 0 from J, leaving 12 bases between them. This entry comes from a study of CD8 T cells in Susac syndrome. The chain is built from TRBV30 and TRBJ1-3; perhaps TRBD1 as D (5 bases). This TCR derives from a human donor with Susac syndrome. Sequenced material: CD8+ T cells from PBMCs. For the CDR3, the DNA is TGTGCCTGGAGCCGCGACAGCACCTCTGGAAACACCATATATTTT. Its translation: CAWSRDSTSGNTIYF.